This T cell receptor beta chain emerged from a study of blood T cells in healthy people across ages. PCR was performed a second time for about 7 to 12 cycles using a sample-barcoded 5' primer and a J-beta primer mix. TCRdb recomputed calls from the 5' RACE reads with MiXCR, one row per CDR3 protein. This sample has about 590,000 distinct CDR3 sequences, with about 30% found just once. From germline, CDR1 is LNHNV and CDR2 YYDKDF (reference sequence). The CDR3 consists of 15 residues. Between the trimmed V and J ends, which lost 1 base and 2 bases, there was a span of 10 bases. This TCR was sampled from a woman older than 75 in good health. Material for sequencing was blood. The chain recombines TRBV15 with TRBJ2-3; weak D call: TRBD2 (5 bases). Here the CDR3 reads CATSRGGSATDTQYF. Written as DNA, the CDR3 is TGTGCCACCAGCAGAGGAGGGTCAGCCACAGATACGCAGTATTTT.